Below are 3 T cell receptor beta chains sequenced from a single sample in a study of blood T cell repertoires in COVID-19. Here immunoSEQ multiplex PCR was the method, and the copy in TCRdb shows in-frame clones only, minus some. The table lists around 450,000 clones, 80% to 95% of them singletons. Sequencing was carried out using PBMCs or T cells enriched from blood (not recorded which). These receptor sequences come from a man aged 18 to 29 who had recovered from COVID-19.

V and J are TRBV5-4 and TRBJ2-1, with 7 bases matching TRBD1. Trimming cost V 0 bases and J 11 bases; bases outside gene matches: 2. The CDR3 consists of 12 residues. Germline lookup yields CDR1 SGHNT and CDR2 YYREEE (reference sequence). The CDR3 is CASSLETGKQFF. CDR3 sequence (DNA): TGTGCCAGCAGCTTGGAGACAGGGAAGCAGTTCTTC.

V and J are TRBV19 and TRBJ1-6, with D perhaps matching TRBD1 (5 bases). The ends were cut back, 3 bases at V and 9 bases at J, with 12 bases in the middle. This CDR3 spans 14 amino acids. The V gene's germline CDR1 is LNHDA and CDR2 SQIVND (reference sequence). CDR3 DNA sequence: TGTGCCAGTAGTATGGCGGCAGGGCTTTCACCCCTCCACTTT. Its protein product is CASSMAAGLSPLHF.

This chain connects TRBV11-2 to TRBJ1-6; 8 positions match TRBD1. This CDR3 comprises 13 residues. Germline assignment: CDR1 SGHAT and CDR2 FQNNGV. Trimming removed 6 bases from V and 9 bases from J; junction bases left unmatched: 4. CDR3 sequence: CASRQGGSSPLHF. Written as DNA, the CDR3 is TGTGCCAGCAGACAGGGGGGTAGTTCACCCCTCCACTTT.